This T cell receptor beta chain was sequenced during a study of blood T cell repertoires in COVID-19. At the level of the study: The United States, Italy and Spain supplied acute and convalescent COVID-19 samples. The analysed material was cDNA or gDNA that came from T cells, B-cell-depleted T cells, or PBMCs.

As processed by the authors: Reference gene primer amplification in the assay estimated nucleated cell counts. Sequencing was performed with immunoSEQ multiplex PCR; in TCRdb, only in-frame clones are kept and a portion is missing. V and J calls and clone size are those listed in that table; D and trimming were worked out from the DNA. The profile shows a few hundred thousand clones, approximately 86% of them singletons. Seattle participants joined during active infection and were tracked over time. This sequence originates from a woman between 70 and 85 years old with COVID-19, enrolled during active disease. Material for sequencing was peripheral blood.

The CDR3 protein is CASSFSGSYEQYF. The CDR3 DNA is TGTGCCAGCAGCTTTTCGGGGAGCTACGAGCAGTACTTC. The V gene is TRBV5-6, the J gene TRBJ2-7, with D possibly TRBD2 on 5 matching bases. Germline CDR1 and CDR2: SGHDT and YYEEEE. V lost 2 bases to trimming and J lost 3 bases, with 9 bases between them. The CDR3 sequence is 13 residues long.